This TCR beta chain is from a study of vaccination effects on CD4 cells after COVID-19. Overall study context: Each person got two doses of an mRNA SARS-CoV-2 vaccine, BNT162b2 or mRNA-1273. Points from the study as a whole: Whether induced by infection or by vaccine, clones showed marked clonal contraction late after vaccination.

Notes on this clone: Antigen unknown.

The table came from immunoSEQ multiplex PCR; TCRdb's copy has only in-frame clones and leaves some out. The sample shows some 30,000 clones, 65% to 75% of them seen only once. The V and J ends lost 4 bases and 0 bases respectively, with 11 bases between them. Per the germline V gene, CDR1 is SQVTM and CDR2 is ANQGSEA. The CDR3 runs to 14 residues. Viral peptide pool expansion of antigen-specific CD4+ T cells preceded sequencing in the ViraFEST assay. It was after roughly 11 days of culture that CD4+ T cells were isolated. People in the vaccine group had not been infected with SARS-CoV-2 before, and their nucleocapsid antibodies were negative. Half-medium replacement with IL-2 medium occurred on days 3 and 7.

The rearrangement joins TRBV29-1 to TRBJ2-3; D is possibly TRBD1 (6 bases). The sequence derives from a human donor who received a COVID-19 vaccine. Material: CD4+ T cells from PBMCs cultured with SARS-CoV-2 spike peptides, obtained before COVID-19 vaccination. The CDR3, as DNA: TGCAGCGTTGGTGGGACACCTAGCACAGATACGCAGTATTTT. It encodes CSVGGTPSTDTQYF.